A selection of T cell receptor beta chains follows, all from one sample in a study of blood T cell repertoires in COVID-19. The protocol was immunoSEQ multiplex PCR, while the TCRdb copy is restricted to in-frame clones and leaves out a portion. The table records some 300,000 clones, 75% to 90% of them present only once. Material: peripheral blood. The receptors were gathered from a woman between 50 and 59 years old with COVID-19, enrolled during active disease. Both conserved end residues are part of each CDR3. The order of the fields is V gene, CDR3 protein.

TRBV11-2 | CASSFGTGNYGYTF
TRBV11-2 | CASSLNGRTADEQYF
TRBV18 | CASSPLPTSGYYNEQFF
TRBV6-2/TRBV6-3 | CASSYSPTESLNTEAFF
TRBV28 | CASRSVVPGNTIYF
TRBV7-9 | CASSLVGRGQLNEKLFF
TRBV11-2 | CASSLLVGNTQYF
TRBV5-4 | CASSSGTGVYYGYTF
TRBV11-3 | CASSLESDRGTEAFF
TRBV7-9 | CASSLEGDRAQETQYF
TRBV14 | CASSQDRGLAGTGELFF
TRBV2 | CASSERTPNTGELFF
TRBV19 | CASSIVGSLNTEAFF
TRBV18 | CASSPGPGGEQYF
TRBV3-1/TRBV3-2 | CASSQGTSRGETQYF
TRBV30 | CAWSGGTYNEQFF
TRBV2 | CASSPTSGDTDTQYF
TRBV5-1 | CASSFRGRANGETQYF
TRBV11-3 | CASSFPVRRDQETQYF
TRBV10-3 | CAIRGTGENEAFF
TRBV7-9 | CAATRGAETEAFF
TRBV4-1 | CASSLRDRQYGEQFF